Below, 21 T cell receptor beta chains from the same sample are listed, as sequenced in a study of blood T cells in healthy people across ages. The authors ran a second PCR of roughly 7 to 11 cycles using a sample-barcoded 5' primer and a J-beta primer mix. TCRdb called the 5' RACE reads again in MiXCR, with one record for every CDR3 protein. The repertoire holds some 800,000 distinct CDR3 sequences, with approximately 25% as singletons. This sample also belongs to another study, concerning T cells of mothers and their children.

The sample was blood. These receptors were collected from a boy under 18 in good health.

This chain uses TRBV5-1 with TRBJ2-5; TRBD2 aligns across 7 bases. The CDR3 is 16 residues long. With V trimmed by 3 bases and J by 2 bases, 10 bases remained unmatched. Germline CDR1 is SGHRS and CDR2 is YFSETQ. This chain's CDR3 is CASSWGGSGKQETQYF. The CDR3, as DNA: TGCGCCAGCAGCTGGGGGGGTAGCGGAAAACAAGAGACCCAGTACTTC.

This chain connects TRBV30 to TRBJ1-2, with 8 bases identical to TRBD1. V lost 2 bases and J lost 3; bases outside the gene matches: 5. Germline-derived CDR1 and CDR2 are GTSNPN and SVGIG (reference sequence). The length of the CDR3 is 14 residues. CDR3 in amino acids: CAWSTDRVYYGYTF. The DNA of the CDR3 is TGTGCCTGGAGTACGGACAGGGTCTACTATGGCTACACCTTC.

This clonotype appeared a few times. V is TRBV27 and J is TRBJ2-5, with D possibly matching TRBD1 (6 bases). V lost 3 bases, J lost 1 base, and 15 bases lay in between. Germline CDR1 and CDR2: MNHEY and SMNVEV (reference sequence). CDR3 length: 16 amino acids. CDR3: CASSFRRDTGQETQYF. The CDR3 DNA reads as TGTGCCAGCAGTTTTAGACGGGACACAGGCCAAGAGACCCAGTACTTC.

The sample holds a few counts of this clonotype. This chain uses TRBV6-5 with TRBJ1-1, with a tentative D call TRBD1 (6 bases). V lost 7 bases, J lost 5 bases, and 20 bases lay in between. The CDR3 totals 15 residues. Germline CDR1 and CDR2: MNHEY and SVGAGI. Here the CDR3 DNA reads TGTGCCAGCAATTCCCGCCGGGGGGCCCGTACTGAAGCTTTCTTT. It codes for CASNSRRGARTEAFF.

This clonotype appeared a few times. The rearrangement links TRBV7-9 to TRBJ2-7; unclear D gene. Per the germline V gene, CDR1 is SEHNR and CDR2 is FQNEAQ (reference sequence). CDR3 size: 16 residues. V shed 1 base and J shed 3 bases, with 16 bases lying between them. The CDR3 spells CASSLVLSGLHYEQYF. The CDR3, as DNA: TGTGCCAGCAGCTTAGTACTGTCCGGCCTCCACTACGAGCAGTACTTC.

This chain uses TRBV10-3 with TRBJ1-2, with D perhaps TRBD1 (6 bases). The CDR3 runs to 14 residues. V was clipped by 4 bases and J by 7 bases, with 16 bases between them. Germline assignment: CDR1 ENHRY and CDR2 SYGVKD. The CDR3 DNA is TGTGCCATCAGTGCTCTGCAGGGGAGTGGTGGCTACACCTTC. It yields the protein CAISALQGSGGYTF.

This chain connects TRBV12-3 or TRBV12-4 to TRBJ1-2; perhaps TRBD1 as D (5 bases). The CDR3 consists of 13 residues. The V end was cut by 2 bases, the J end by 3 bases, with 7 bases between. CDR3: CASSLPGDYGYTF. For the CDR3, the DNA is TGTGCCAGCAGTTTACCGGGGGACTATGGCTACACCTTC.

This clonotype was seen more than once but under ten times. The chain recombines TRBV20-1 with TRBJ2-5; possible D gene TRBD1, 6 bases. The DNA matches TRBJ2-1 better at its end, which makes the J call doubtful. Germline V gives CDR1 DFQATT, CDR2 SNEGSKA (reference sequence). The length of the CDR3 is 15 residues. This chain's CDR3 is CSAKKTGTPLDEQFF. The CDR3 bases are TGCAGTGCCAAGAAAACAGGGACCCCTTTGGATGAGCAGTTCTTC.

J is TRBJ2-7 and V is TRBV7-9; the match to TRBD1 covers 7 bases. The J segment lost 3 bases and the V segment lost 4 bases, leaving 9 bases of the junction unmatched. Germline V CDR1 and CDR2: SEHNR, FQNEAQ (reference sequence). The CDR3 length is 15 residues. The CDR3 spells CASSSPEGQSYEQYF. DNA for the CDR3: TGTGCCAGCAGCTCCCCCGAGGGACAGAGCTACGAGCAGTACTTC.

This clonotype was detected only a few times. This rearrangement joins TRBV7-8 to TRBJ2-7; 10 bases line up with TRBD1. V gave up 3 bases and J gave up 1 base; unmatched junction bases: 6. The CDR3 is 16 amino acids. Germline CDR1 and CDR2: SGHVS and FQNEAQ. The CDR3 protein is CASSFSRDRGSYEQYF. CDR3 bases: TGTGCCAGCAGCTTCTCCCGGGACAGGGGTTCCTACGAGCAGTACTTC.

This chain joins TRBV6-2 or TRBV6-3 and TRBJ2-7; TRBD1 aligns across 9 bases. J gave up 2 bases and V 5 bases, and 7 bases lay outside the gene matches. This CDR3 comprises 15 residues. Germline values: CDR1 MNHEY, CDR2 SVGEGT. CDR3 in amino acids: CASSGTGTGTYEQYF. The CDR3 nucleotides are TGTGCCAGCAGTGGCACCGGGACAGGGACCTACGAGCAGTACTTC.

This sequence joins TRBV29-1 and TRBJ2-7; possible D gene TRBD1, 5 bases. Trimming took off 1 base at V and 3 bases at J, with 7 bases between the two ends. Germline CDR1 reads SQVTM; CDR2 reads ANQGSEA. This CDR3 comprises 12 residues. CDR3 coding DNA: TGCAGCGTTGAAGTTACAGGCTACGAGCAGTACTTC. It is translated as CSVEVTGYEQYF.

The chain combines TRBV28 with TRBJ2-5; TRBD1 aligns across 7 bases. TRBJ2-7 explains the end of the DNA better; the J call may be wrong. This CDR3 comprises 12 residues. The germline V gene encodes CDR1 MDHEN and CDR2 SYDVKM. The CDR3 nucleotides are TGTGCCAGCCGCCAAACAGGGGACGAGCAGTACTTC. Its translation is CASRQTGDEQYF.

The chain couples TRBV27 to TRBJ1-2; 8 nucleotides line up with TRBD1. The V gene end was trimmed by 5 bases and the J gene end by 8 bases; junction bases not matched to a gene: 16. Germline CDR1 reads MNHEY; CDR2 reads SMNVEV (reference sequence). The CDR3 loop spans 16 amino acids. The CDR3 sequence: CASSPSGGLGLGGYTF. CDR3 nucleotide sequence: TGTGCCAGCAGTCCGTCAGGGGGCCTCGGTCTTGGAGGCTACACCTTC.

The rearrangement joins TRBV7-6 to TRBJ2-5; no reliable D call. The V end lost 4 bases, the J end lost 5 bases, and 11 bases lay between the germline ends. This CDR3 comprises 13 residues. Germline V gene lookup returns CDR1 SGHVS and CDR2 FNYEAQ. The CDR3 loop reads CASSSRGSETQYF. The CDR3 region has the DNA TGTGCCAGCAGCTCTCGTGGTTCCGAGACCCAGTACTTC. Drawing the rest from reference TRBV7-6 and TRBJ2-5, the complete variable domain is GAGVSQSPRYKVTKRGQDVALRCDPISGHVSLYWYRQALGQGPEFLTYFNYEAQQDKSGLPNDRFSAERPEGSISTLTIQRTEQRDSAMYRCASSSRGSETQYFGPGTRLLVL.

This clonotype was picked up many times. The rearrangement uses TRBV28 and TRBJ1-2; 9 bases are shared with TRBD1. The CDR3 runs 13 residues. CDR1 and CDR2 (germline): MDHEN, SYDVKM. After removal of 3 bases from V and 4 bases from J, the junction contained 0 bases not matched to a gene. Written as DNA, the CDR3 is TGTGCCAGCAGTTTGACAGGGGGCTATGGCTACACCTTC. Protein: CASSLTGGYGYTF.

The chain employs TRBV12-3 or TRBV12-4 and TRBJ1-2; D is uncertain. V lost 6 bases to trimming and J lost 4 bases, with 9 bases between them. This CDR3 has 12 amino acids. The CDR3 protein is CASRVHRYGYTF. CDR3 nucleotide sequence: TGTGCCAGCAGGGTACACCGCTATGGCTACACCTTC.

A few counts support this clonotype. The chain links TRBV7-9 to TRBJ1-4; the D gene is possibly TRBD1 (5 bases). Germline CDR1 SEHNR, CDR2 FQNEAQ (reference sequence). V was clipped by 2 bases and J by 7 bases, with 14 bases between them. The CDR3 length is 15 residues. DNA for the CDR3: TGTGCCAGCAGCTTATTGGTGGGGCCTGGTGAAAAACTGTTTTTT. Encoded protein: CASSLLVGPGEKLFF.

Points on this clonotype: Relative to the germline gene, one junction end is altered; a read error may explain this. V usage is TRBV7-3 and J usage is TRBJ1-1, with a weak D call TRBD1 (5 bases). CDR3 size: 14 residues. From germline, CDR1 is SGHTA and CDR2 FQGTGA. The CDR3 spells CASSLSTAGSEVFF. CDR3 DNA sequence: TGTGCCAGCAGCTTATCGACAGCGGGTTCGGAAGTTTTCTTT. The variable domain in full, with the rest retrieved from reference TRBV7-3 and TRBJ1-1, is GAGVSQTPSNKVTEKGKYVELRCDPISGHTALYWYRQSLGQGPEFLIYFQGTGAADDSGLPNDRFFAVRPEGSVSTLKIQRTERGDSAVYLCASSLSTAGSEVFFGQGTRLTVV.

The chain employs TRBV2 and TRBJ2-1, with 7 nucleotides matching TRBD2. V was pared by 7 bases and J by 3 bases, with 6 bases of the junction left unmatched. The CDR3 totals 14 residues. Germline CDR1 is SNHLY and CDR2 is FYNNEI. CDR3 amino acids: CASIGGSHYNEQFF. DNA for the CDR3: TGTGCCAGCATTGGCGGGAGTCACTACAATGAGCAGTTCTTC.

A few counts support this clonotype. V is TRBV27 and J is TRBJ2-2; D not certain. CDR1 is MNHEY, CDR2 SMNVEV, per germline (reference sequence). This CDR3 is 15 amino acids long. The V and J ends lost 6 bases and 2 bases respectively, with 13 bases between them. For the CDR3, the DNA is TGTGCCAGCAGATACTTCGGCAGCAACACCGGGGAGCTGTTTTTT. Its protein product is CASRYFGSNTGELFF.